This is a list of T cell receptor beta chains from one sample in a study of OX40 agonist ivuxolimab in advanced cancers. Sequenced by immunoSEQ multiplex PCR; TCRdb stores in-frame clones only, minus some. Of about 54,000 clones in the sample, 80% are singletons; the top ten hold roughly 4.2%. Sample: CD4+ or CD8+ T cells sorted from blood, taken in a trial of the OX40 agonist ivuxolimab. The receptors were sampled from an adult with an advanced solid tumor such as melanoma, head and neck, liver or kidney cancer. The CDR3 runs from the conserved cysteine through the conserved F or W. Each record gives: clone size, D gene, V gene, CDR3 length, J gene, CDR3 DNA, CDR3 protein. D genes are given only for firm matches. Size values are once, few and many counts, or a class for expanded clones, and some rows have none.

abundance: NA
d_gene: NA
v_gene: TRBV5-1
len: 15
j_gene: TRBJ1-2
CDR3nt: TGCGCCAGCAGCTTGGAGGGTATCGCCAACTATGGCTACACCTTC
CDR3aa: CASSLEGIANYGYTF

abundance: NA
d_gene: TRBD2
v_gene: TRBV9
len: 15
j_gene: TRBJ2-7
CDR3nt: TGTGCCAGCAGCGTAGCGACTAGCAGCACCTACGAGCAGTACTTC
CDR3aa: CASSVATSSTYEQYF

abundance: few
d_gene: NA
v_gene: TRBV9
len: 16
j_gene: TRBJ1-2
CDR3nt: TGTGCCAGCAGCGTAGGGATCAATCAGGGAAGCTATGGCTACACCTTC
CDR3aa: CASSVGINQGSYGYTF

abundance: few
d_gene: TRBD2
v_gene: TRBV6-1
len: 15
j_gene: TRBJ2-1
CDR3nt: TGTGCCAGCTTGGTGGGGACTAGCGGTTACAATGAGCAGTTCTTC
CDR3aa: CASLVGTSGYNEQFF

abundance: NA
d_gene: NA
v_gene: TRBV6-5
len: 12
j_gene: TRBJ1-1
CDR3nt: TGTGCCAGCAGCCAGATGAACACTGAAGCTTTCTTT
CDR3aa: CASSQMNTEAFF

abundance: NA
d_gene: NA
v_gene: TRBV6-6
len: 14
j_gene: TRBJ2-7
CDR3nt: TGTGCCAGCAGGAGAAGACAGGCCCTCTACGAGCAGTACTTC
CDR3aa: CASRRRQALYEQYF

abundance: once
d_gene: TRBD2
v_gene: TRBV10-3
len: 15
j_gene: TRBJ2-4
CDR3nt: TGTGCCATCAGCCCAGCGGGGGGGTCCAAAAACATTCAGTACTTC
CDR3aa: CAISPAGGSKNIQYF

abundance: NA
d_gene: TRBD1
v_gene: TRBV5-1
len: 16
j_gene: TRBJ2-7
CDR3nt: TGCGCCAGCAGCTTGGGGCTAACAGGGGGATTAGGCGAGCAGTACTTC
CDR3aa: CASSLGLTGGLGEQYF

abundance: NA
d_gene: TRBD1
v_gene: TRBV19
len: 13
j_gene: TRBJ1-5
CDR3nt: TGTGCCAGTAGCCTTACAGGGGATCAGCCCCAGCATTTT
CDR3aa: CASSLTGDQPQHF

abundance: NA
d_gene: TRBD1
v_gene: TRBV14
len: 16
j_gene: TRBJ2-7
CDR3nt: TGTGCCAGCAGCCAAGGGTGGCGGACAGGGATTTACGAGCAGTACTTC
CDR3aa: CASSQGWRTGIYEQYF

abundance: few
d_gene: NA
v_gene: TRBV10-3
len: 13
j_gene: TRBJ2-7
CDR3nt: TGTGCCATCAGTGCAACAGGGTCTCGCGAGCAGTACTTC
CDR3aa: CAISATGSREQYF

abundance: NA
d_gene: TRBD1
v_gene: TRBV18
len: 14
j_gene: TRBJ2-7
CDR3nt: TGTGCCAGCTCACCAACAGGGGCGGGTTGGGAGCAGTACTTC
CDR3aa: CASSPTGAGWEQYF

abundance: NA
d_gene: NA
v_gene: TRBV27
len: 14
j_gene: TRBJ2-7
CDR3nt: TGTGCCAGCAGTTTCTCACCCGATCTCCTAGAGCAGTACTTC
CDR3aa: CASSFSPDLLEQYF

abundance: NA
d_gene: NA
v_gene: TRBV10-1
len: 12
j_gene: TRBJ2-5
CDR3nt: TGCGCCAGCAGTGATGTGGGCGAGACCCAGTACTTC
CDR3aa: CASSDVGETQYF

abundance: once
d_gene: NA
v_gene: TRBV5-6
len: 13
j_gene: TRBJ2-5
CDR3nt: TGTGCCAGCAGCGGGGGTTGGGGAGAGACCCAGTACTTC
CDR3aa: CASSGGWGETQYF

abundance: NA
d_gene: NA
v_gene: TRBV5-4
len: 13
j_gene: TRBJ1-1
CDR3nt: TGTGCCAGCAGACTCGACGGGGACACTGAAGCTTTCTTT
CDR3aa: CASRLDGDTEAFF

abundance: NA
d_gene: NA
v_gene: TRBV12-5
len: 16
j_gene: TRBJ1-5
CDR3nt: TGTGCTAGTGGTTTGGTCCAATTCGGGGGGAATCAGCCCCAGCATTTT
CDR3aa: CASGLVQFGGNQPQHF

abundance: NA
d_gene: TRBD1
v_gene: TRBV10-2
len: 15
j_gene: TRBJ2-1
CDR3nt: TGCGCCAGCATCGAGAACCTGGGACAGTACAATGAGCAGTTCTTC
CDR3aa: CASIENLGQYNEQFF

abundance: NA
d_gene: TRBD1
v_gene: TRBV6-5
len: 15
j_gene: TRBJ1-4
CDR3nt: TGTGCCAGCAGACTTACAGGGGGCCGGGGGGAAAAACTGTTTTTT
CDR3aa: CASRLTGGRGEKLFF

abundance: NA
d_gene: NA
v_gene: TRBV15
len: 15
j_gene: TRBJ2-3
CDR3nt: TGTGCCACCAGCAGAGAATCGAGCGGGCCAGATACGCAGTATTTT
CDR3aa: CATSRESSGPDTQYF

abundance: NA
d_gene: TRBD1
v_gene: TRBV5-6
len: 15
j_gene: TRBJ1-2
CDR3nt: TGTGCCAGCAGCTTGGGAGGACAGGGGGCGGAAGGCTACACCTTC
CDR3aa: CASSLGGQGAEGYTF

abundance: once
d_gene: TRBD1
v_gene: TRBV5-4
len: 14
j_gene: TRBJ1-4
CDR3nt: TGTGCCAGCAGCTCCCGACAGGGTCAAGAAAAACTGTTTTTT
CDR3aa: CASSSRQGQEKLFF

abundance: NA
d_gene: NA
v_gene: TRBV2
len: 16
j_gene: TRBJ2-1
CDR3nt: TGTGCCAGCAGTGAATGGGGCGGTAACTCCTACAATGAGCAGTTCTTC
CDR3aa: CASSEWGGNSYNEQFF

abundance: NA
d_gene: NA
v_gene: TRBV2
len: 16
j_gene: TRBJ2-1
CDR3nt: TGTGCCAGCAGTCCGACCCCGGGACTCTCCTACAATGAGCAGTTCTTC
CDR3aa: CASSPTPGLSYNEQFF

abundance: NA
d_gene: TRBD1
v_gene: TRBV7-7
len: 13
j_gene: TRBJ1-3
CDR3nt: TGTGCCAGCAGCGCGGGACAGGGGAACACCATATATTTT
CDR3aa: CASSAGQGNTIYF

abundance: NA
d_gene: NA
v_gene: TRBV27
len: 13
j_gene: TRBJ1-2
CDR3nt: TGTGCCAGCACCTCCATAAATAACTATGGCTACACCTTC
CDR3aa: CASTSINNYGYTF

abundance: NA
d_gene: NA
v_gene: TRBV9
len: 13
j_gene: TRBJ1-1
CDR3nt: TGTGCCAGCAGCGGCACGAGGGGGGGCGAGGCTTTCTTT
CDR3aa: CASSGTRGGEAFF

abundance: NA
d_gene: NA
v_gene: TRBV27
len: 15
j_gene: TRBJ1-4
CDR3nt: TGTGCCAGCAGTTTGGTTCCCGGGACGTCCGAAAAACTGTTTTTT
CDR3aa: CASSLVPGTSEKLFF

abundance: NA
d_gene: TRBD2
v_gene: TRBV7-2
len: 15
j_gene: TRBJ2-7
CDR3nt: TGTGCCAGCAGCGTCCTAGCGGGAGGCTCCTACGAGCAGTACTTC
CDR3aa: CASSVLAGGSYEQYF

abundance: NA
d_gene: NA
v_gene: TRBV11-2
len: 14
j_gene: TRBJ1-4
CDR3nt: TGTGCCAGCAGCTTACGGGGGGAAGAAGAAAAACTGTTTTTT
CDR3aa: CASSLRGEEEKLFF

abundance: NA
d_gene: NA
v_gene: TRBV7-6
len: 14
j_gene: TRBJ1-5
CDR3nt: TGTGCCAGCAGCTTTAGTGACGGATCCCAGCCCCAGCATTTT
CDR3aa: CASSFSDGSQPQHF

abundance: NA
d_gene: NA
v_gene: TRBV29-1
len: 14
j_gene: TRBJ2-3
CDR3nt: TGCAGCGTTGATTTGGAGGGAGGCGCAGATACGCAGTATTTT
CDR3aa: CSVDLEGGADTQYF

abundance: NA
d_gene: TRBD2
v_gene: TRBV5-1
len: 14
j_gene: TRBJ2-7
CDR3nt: TGCGCCAGCAGCTTGGGTCGGGGGGTCTACGAGCAGTACTTC
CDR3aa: CASSLGRGVYEQYF

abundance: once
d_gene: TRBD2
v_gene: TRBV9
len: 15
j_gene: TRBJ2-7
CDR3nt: TGTGCCAGCAGCCCCCCCGGGGGGAACCTTTACGAGCAGTACTTC
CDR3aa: CASSPPGGNLYEQYF

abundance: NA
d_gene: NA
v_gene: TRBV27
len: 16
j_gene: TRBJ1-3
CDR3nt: TGTGCCAGCAGTTTATCAGGGGACATCTCTGGAAACACCATATATTTT
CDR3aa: CASSLSGDISGNTIYF

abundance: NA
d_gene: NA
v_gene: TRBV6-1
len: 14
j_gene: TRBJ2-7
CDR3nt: TGTGCCAGCAGCTCGACGGTCCCCCAGGTCGTGGAGTACTTC
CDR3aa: CASSSTVPQVVEYF

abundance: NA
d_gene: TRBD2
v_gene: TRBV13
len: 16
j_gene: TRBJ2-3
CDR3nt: TGTGCCAGCTCCTTTCGGCGGGAGGATAGCACAGATACGCAGTATTTT
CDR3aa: CASSFRREDSTDTQYF

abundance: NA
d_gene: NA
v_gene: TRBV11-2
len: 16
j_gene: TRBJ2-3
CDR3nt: TGTGCCAGCAGCTTAGTCCCGGGGAGGACCACAGATACGCAGTATTTT
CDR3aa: CASSLVPGRTTDTQYF

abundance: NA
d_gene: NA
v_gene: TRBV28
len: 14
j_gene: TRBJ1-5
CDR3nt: TGTGCCAGCAGTTTATGGGGGGGCCATCAGCCCCAGCATTTT
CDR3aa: CASSLWGGHQPQHF

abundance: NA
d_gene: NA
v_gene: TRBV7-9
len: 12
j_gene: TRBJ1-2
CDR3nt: TGTGCCAGCAGCAAGGACGAATATGGCTACACCTTC
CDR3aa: CASSKDEYGYTF

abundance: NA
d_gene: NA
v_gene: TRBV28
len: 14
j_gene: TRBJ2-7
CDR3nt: TGTGCCAGCAGAGTTACCCCCTCGACCTACGAGCAGTACTTC
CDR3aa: CASRVTPSTYEQYF

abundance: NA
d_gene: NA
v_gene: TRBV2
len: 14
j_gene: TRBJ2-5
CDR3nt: TGTGCCAGCAGTGGGACATCATACCAAGAGACCCAGTACTTC
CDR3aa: CASSGTSYQETQYF

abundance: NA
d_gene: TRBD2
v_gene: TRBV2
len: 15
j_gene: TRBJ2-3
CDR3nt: TGTGCCAGCAACCTACTAGCGGGTGGTGCAGATACGCAGTATTTT
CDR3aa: CASNLLAGGADTQYF

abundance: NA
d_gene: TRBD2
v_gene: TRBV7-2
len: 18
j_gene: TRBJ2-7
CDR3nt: TGTGCCAGCAGCTTAGACCGATCCGGGACTAGCTATACCTACGAGCAGTACTTC
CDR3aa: CASSLDRSGTSYTYEQYF

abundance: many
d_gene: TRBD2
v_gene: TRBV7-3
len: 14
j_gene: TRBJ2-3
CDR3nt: TGTGCCAGCAGACGGACTAGCGGCACAGATACGCAGTATTTT
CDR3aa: CASRRTSGTDTQYF

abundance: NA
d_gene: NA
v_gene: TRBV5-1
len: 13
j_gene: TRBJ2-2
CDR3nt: TGCGCCAGCGGACAGCTCCCCACCGGGGAGCTGTTTTTT
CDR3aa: CASGQLPTGELFF

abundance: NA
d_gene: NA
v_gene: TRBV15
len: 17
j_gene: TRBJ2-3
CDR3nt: TGTGCCACCAGCAGAGATCTGAGAGGGAGCGGCACAGATACGCAGTATTTT
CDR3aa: CATSRDLRGSGTDTQYF

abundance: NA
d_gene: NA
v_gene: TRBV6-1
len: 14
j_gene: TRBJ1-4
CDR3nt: TGTGCCAGCACAGAAGGCAGGTCTAATGAAAAACTGTTTTTT
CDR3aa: CASTEGRSNEKLFF

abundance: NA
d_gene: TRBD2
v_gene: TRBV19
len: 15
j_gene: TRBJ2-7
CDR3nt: TGTGCCAGTAGCAGGACTAGCGGGGGGACCTACGAGCAGTACTTC
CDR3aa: CASSRTSGGTYEQYF